This T cell receptor beta chain was obtained from a study of technical replicates of blood from several donors. Germline CDR1 and CDR2: SEHNR and FQNEAQ (reference sequence). The CDR3 covers 14 residues. The germline V and J ends were trimmed by 0 bases and 3 bases, with 7 bases remaining between them. Some clones are missing from TCRdb's copy, which holds only in-frame ones; the method was immunoSEQ multiplex PCR. In the table there are 75,000 to 85,000 clones, more than 80% of which are singletons. This receptor was identified in a human donor in good health. Some clones in this sample may be carry-over from other donors' samples. This chain joins TRBV7-9 and TRBJ2-3; D ambiguous. The specimen was PBMCs. The CDR3 region has the DNA TGTGCCAGCAGCTTAGCGAGATCGACAGATACGCAGTATTTT. Residues: CASSLARSTDTQYF.